The clone carrying this TCR beta chain appeared once. In the original processing: Nucleated cell counts were estimated from reference gene primer amplification. The table came from immunoSEQ multiplex PCR; TCRdb's copy has only in-frame clones and leaves some out. V and J calls plus clone size are reproduced from that table; the DNA served to infer D and trimming. The repertoire holds about 140,000 clones, with approximately 88% as singletons. The sample belongs to a study of blood T cell repertoires in COVID-19. In terms of age and location, participants ranged from roughly 18 to 89 years and lived in under 30 US areas. After removal of 4 bases from V and 6 bases from J, the junction contained 6 bases not matched to a gene. Germline V CDR1 and CDR2: SGHAT, FQNNGV. This CDR3 is built from 13 residues.

The sequenced sample was PBMCs or T cells enriched from blood (not recorded which). V is TRBV11-2 and J is TRBJ2-7; 7 bases fit TRBD1. The TCR was taken from a man in his 70s who had been exposed to COVID-19. The CDR3: CASSYTTGSEQYF. The CDR3 DNA reads as TGTGCCAGCAGCTATACGACAGGGTCCGAGCAGTACTTC. Full variable domain (outside the CDR3, taken from reference TRBV11-2 and TRBJ2-7): EAGVAQSPRYKIIEKRQSVAFWCNPISGHATLYWYQQILGQGPKLLIQFQNNGVVDDSQLPKDRFSAERLKGVDSTLKIQPAKLEDSAVYLCASSYTTGSEQYFGPGTRLTVT.